One sample yielded the 18 T cell receptor beta chains listed below, sequenced in a study of CD8 T cells in Susac syndrome. RNA was extracted with the RNeasy kit, and a quantity of roughly 0.5 to 1 ug was reverse transcribed using random hexamers. TCRdb reanalysed the immunoSEQ multiplex PCR reads using MiXCR and keeps one entry per CDR3 protein. The sample carries fewer than 95,000 distinct CDR3 sequences, about 96% recorded once. The sample consisted of CD8+ T cells from PBMCs. The origin of the receptors is a human donor with Susac syndrome.

The CDR3 DNA sequence: TGTGCCAGCTCGCAGACTAGCGGAACCTACAATGAGCAGTTCTTC. It yields the protein CASSQTSGTYNEQFF. The chain employs TRBV18 and TRBJ2-1; TRBD2 aligns across 9 bases. This CDR3 is 15 amino acids long. V lost 6 bases and J lost 2; bases outside the gene matches: 5. CDR1 is KGHSH, CDR2 LQKENI, per germline. The full variable domain, completed using reference TRBV18 and TRBJ2-1, is NAGVMQNPRHLVRRRGQEARLRCSPMKGHSHVYWYRQLPEEGLKFMVYLQKENIIDESGMPKERFSAEFPKEGPSILRIQQVVRGDSAAYFCASSQTSGTYNEQFFGPGTRLTVL.

This clonotype showed up just once. The chain recombines TRBV19 with TRBJ2-2, with 7 bases identical to TRBD1. Trimming took 4 bases from V and 5 from J; bases not matched to a gene: 7. CDR1 and CDR2 (germline): LNHDA, SQIVND (reference sequence). The CDR3 loop spans 15 amino acids. CDR3 bases: TGTGCCAGTAGTAGGAGGACAGGAGGTACCGGGGAGCTGTTTTTT. This translates into CASSRRTGGTGELFF.

This chain connects TRBV6-5 to TRBJ1-5, with D uncertain. Per germline, CDR1 MNHEY and CDR2 SVGAGI. The V and J ends lost 6 bases and 7 bases respectively, with 16 bases between them. The CDR3 covers 14 residues. Written as DNA, the CDR3 is TGTGCCAGCAGCCCTACGAATGAGGGACAGCCCCAGCATTTT. This encodes CASSPTNEGQPQHF.

V usage is TRBV30 and J usage is TRBJ2-3; 9 nucleotides match TRBD2. The CDR3 contains 16 residues. V trimming: 0 bases; J trimming: 0 bases; junction bases outside the gene matches: 4. The germline CDR1 and CDR2 sequences are GTSNPN and SVGIG (reference sequence). The CDR3 protein is CAWSVGLAGSTDTQYF. The CDR3 bases are TGTGCCTGGAGTGTAGGGCTAGCGGGGAGCACAGATACGCAGTATTTT.

The chain joins TRBV5-4 to TRBJ1-1, with D possibly being TRBD1 (5 bases). The CDR3 contains 15 residues. Germline assignment: CDR1 SGHNT and CDR2 YYREEE (reference sequence). Trimming stripped 4 bases from V and 6 bases from J, with 19 bases between. The CDR3 DNA reads TGTGCCAGCAGCCGGGGGGGGGAAGCTTGGGCTGAAGCTTTCTTT. This sequence encodes CASSRGGEAWAEAFF.

The chain employs TRBV27 and TRBJ2-1; 10 nucleotides align to TRBD1. The CDR3 is 14 residues long. Trimming cost V 6 bases and J 10 bases; bases outside gene matches: 9. The germline CDR1 and CDR2 sequences are MNHEY and SMNVEV (reference sequence). The CDR3 loop is CASRWDRGVGEQFF. In DNA form, the CDR3 reads TGTGCCAGCAGGTGGGACAGGGGTGTTGGAGAGCAGTTCTTC.

V and J are TRBV19 and TRBJ1-5; the D is unclear. Deletions cut 11 bases from V and 0 bases from J, with 14 bases between. The CDR3 loop spans 14 amino acids. CDR1 is LNHDA and CDR2 is SQIVND in the germline V gene (reference sequence). The CDR3 sequence is CAVHGPDSNQPQHF. The CDR3 bases are TGTGCCGTCCACGGCCCGGATAGCAATCAGCCCCAGCATTTT.

The count of this clonotype is one. The chain's CDR3 is CASSLARAASGETQYF. In DNA, the CDR3 is TGTGCCAGCAGCTTGGCCAGGGCGGCTAGCGGTGAGACCCAGTACTTC. The rearrangement links TRBV5-8 to TRBJ2-5; 7 bases agree with TRBD2. The CDR3 contains 16 residues. Germline V lookup: CDR1 SGHTS, CDR2 YDEGEE. V dropped 0 bases and J dropped 5; count of bases not matched to a gene: 10.

The CDR3 is CASSYTQTEETQYF. The DNA for the CDR3 is TGTGCCAGCAGCTATACACAAACCGAAGAGACCCAGTACTTC. The chain combines TRBV7-2 with TRBJ2-5, with D unresolved. Germline V gene sequence: CDR1 SGHTA, CDR2 FQGNSA. The CDR3 runs 14 residues. V was cut by 4 bases and J by 3 bases, with 12 bases left in between.

The genes are TRBV5-1 and TRBJ1-5, with 8 bases fitting TRBD1. From germline, CDR1 is SGHRS and CDR2 YFSETQ. The length of the CDR3 is 15 residues. V gave up 4 bases and J gave up 1 base; unmatched junction bases: 4. CDR3 sequence reads: CASSVGQGSNQPQHF. DNA of the CDR3: TGCGCCAGCAGCGTCGGACAGGGCAGCAATCAGCCCCAGCATTTT.

CDR3 sequence: CASSQEGTEAFF. DNA of the CDR3: TGTGCCAGCAGCCAAGAGGGCACTGAAGCTTTCTTT. This chain links TRBV3-1 with TRBJ1-1, with D hard to call. Germline CDR1 reads LGHDT; CDR2 reads YNNKEL (reference sequence). V was clipped by 0 bases and J by 4 bases, with 3 bases between them. This CDR3 spans 12 amino acids.

In this sample, this clonotype turned up once. This chain links TRBV4-3 with TRBJ2-1; no clear D. Germline-derived CDR1 and CDR2 are LGHNA and YSLEER. CDR3 length: 14 residues. Trimming left V 1 base short and J 10 bases short, with 14 bases between. The CDR3 coding sequence is TGCGCCAGCAGCCAAGTGGTCTTGGCGACAGAGCAGTTCTTC. Translation gives CASSQVVLATEQFF.

Only one count was recorded for this clonotype. The chain couples TRBV28 to TRBJ1-4; no firm D call. Trimming left V 1 base short and J 4 bases short, with 7 bases between. CDR3 length: 14 amino acids. Germline V CDR1 and CDR2: MDHEN, SYDVKM. CDR3 amino acids: CASSLYQHNEKLFF. CDR3 in DNA: TGTGCCAGCAGTTTATATCAGCATAATGAAAAACTGTTTTTT.

The genes are TRBV5-4 and TRBJ1-5; a weak D match, TRBD1 (5 bases). Germline CDR1 SGHNT, CDR2 YYREEE (reference sequence). The V and J ends lost 2 bases and 4 bases respectively, with 13 bases between them. This CDR3 is built from 15 residues. Written as DNA, the CDR3 is TGTGCCAGCAGCTTCAAGAGGGCAGGGAATCAGCCCCAGCATTTT. It yields the protein CASSFKRAGNQPQHF. The full variable domain, rest sourced from reference TRBV5-4 and TRBJ1-5, is ETGVTQSPTHLIKTRGQQVTLRCSSQSGHNTVSWYQQALGQGPQFIFQYYREEENGRGNFPPRFSGLQFPNYSSELNVNALELDDSALYLCASSFKRAGNQPQHFGDGTRLSIL.

The gene calls are TRBV20-1 and TRBJ2-3; TRBD2 agrees at 8 bases. Trimming took 1 base from V and 2 from J; bases not matched to a gene: 14. Per germline, CDR1 DFQATT and CDR2 SNEGSKA (reference sequence). The CDR3 consists of 18 residues. The CDR3 spells CSARVRKLAASFTDTQYF. The CDR3 DNA sequence: TGCAGTGCTAGAGTTCGTAAACTAGCGGCGTCATTCACAGATACGCAGTATTTT.

The chain links TRBV19 to TRBJ1-1, with a weak D call TRBD1 (6 bases). This CDR3 contains 14 residues. The V gene's germline CDR1 is LNHDA and CDR2 SQIVND (reference sequence). Between the trimmed V and J ends, which lost 7 bases and 0 bases, there was a span of 12 bases. CDR3 protein: CASNQDRLNTEAFF. The CDR3 DNA reads TGTGCCAGTAACCAAGACAGGTTGAACACTGAAGCTTTCTTT. The full variable domain, in which reference TRBV19 and TRBJ1-1 provide the parts outside the CDR3, is DGGITQSPKYLFRKEGQNVTLSCEQNLNHDAMYWYRQDPGQGLRLIYYSQIVNDFQKGDIAEGYSVSREKKESFPLTVTSAQKNPTAFYLCASNQDRLNTEAFFGQGTRLTVV.

J is TRBJ1-2 and V is TRBV5-1; 7 nucleotides align to TRBD1. CDR1 is SGHRS and CDR2 is YFSETQ in the germline V gene. After removal of 3 bases from V and 2 bases from J, the junction contained 10 bases not matched to a gene. This CDR3 is 16 amino acids long. CDR3 sequence (DNA): TGCGCCAGCAGCTCGGCCGCCGGGACAGCCAACTATGGCTACACCTTC. Amino acids: CASSSAAGTANYGYTF.

The V gene is TRBV7-6, the J gene TRBJ2-7; D possibly uses TRBD1 or TRBD2 (5 bases each). CDR3 size: 15 residues. The ends were cut back, 0 bases at V and 6 bases at J, with 15 bases in the middle. Germline CDR1 is SGHVS and CDR2 is FNYEAQ. CDR3 in amino acids: CASSLAIGTPSEQYF. DNA for the CDR3: TGTGCCAGCAGCTTAGCGATTGGGACCCCCAGCGAGCAGTACTTC.